This TCR beta chain was observed in a study of blood T cell repertoires in COVID-19. Produced via immunoSEQ multiplex PCR; TCRdb's table is partial and in-frame only. The data show hundreds of thousands of clones, with 65% to 90% seen just once and less than 5% held by the top ten. With V trimmed by 5 bases and J by 5 bases, 11 bases remained unmatched. CDR1 and CDR2 (germline): SGHVS, FNYEAQ. The CDR3 sequence is 15 residues long. This clone was detected once. Sequencing was done on a sample of PBMCs or T cells enriched from blood (not recorded which). This sequence joins TRBV7-6 and TRBJ2-7; TRBD2 agrees at 8 bases. This sequence was found in a middle-aged woman with acute COVID-19. Here the CDR3 DNA reads TGTGCCAGCAGCCCCGCTGGCCAGCGGGAGCACGAGCAGTACTTC. Translating it yields CASSPAGQREHEQYF.